This TCR beta chain is drawn from a study of T-cell memory formation after mild COVID-19. Study in general: TCR clusters were mostly confined to one donor each. Study-wide points: CD4+ contracting clones were mainly CM and EM; CD8+ ones, EMRA. Several responding clones turned up in pre-infection memory, indicating that cross-reactive memory may have taken part. Confirmation of SARS-CoV-2 specificity was lacking for second-wave clones peaking day 37.

Germline V gene lookup returns CDR1 SGHTA and CDR2 FQGTGA. V shed 1 base and J 10 bases; nucleotides not matched to a gene: 8. This CDR3 region has 16 residues. Using its own MiXCR run on the 5' RACE reads, TCRdb lists one record per CDR3 protein. The profile shows 250,000 or so distinct CDR3 sequences, roughly 17% of them singletons. Turning to this clonotype: Its specificity is not known.

This clonotype originated in a man younger than 35 who had mild COVID-19 (a few samples of this study predate the infection). Cell type and time point are not known. Input material: PBMCs or a T cell subset sorted from them (not recorded which). The chain couples TRBV7-3 to TRBJ1-6, with 9 bases fitting TRBD1. CDR3 loop: CASSLIGTGNRSPLHF. In DNA, the CDR3 is TGTGCCAGCAGCTTAATCGGGACAGGGAATAGGTCACCCCTCCACTTT.